This is a list of T cell receptor beta chains from one sample in a study of vaccination effects on CD4 cells after COVID-19. Assay: immunoSEQ multiplex PCR; the TCRdb copy retains only in-frame clones and omits some. This table holds 78,000 or so clones, about 79% found once. The antigens for these receptors are not known. This specimen was CD4+ T cells from PBMCs cultured with SARS-CoV-2 spike peptides, taken before COVID-19 vaccination. The origin of the receptors is a human donor who received a COVID-19 vaccine. Each CDR3 is given with its conserved first and last residue. The order of the fields is CDR3 length, V gene, J gene, CDR3 protein.

13,TRBV10-2,TRBJ2-3,CASRNRGTDTQYF
13,TRBV18,TRBJ1-4,CASSQGQDEKLFF
15,TRBV7-3,TRBJ1-2,CASSPGQTPNYGYTF
16,TRBV7-3,TRBJ2-2,CASSSSRDRNTGELFF
16,TRBV5-1,TRBJ1-3,CASSSEAGFPGNTIYF
16,TRBV7-6,TRBJ2-1,CASSLGLTSGGHEQFF
16,TRBV5-4,TRBJ1-3,CASSLDGGSSGNTIYF
14,TRBV5-1,TRBJ2-5,CASRDESSVETQYF
12,TRBV18,TRBJ1-1,CASSPLNTEAFF
12,TRBV7-9,TRBJ1-3,CASSITGNTIYF
16,TRBV3-1/TRBV3-2,TRBJ2-5,CASSQIAGGPEGTQYF
14,TRBV7-2,TRBJ2-3,CASSLATGTDTQYF
16,TRBV7-2,TRBJ2-3,CASSLGVSLAGATQYF
13,TRBV5-1,TRBJ1-1,CASGRQDHTEAFF
18,TRBV7-9,TRBJ2-3,CASSLGLAGLPLTDTQYF
10,TRBV5-8,TRBJ1-3,CASIGNTIYF
15,TRBV19,TRBJ1-2,CASSVPGKANYGYTF
15,TRBV4-2,TRBJ2-5,CASSQGAGAYETQYF
15,TRBV6-6,TRBJ1-4,CASSRSGGGFEKLFF
14,TRBV20-1,TRBJ2-5,CSASRGGNQETQYF
15,TRBV5-1,TRBJ2-5,CASSLTGTGGETQYF
20,TRBV5-1,TRBJ2-2,CASSLAYGSAGTLNTGELFF
14,TRBV5-4,TRBJ2-5,CASSLEGKVETQYF
14,TRBV3-1/TRBV3-2,TRBJ1-6,CASGDRGHNSPLHF
11,TRBV24-1,TRBJ2-3,CATSAAGTQYF
13,TRBV30,TRBJ2-1,CAGGQGAYNEQFF
12,TRBV28,TRBJ1-2,CASRTGNQRYTF
14,TRBV24-1,TRBJ2-5,CATSDSSTGETQYF
15,TRBV3-1/TRBV3-2,TRBJ2-1,CASSQDRLPYNEQFF
12,TRBV28,TRBJ1-5,CASRASNQPQHF
14,TRBV3-1/TRBV3-2,TRBJ1-4,CASSQDRKGEKLFF
15,TRBV5-1,TRBJ1-2,CASSFSQGISYGYTF
13,TRBV28,TRBJ1-3,CASVGGSGNTIYF
16,TRBV4-3,TRBJ1-2,CASSDSLGGGRSGYTF
12,TRBV6-6,TRBJ2-3,CASSPVTDTQYF
12,TRBV23-1,TRBJ2-3,CASSQRGRTQYF
15,TRBV10-3,TRBJ2-5,CAISVYPSGEETQYF
12,TRBV30,TRBJ1-2,CAWCLRTGGYTF
15,TRBV19,TRBJ1-5,CASSFPADGNQPQHF
18,TRBV19,TRBJ1-5,CASSIGGQGGSSNQPQHF